The TCR beta chain under discussion was sequenced for a study of T cells in Graves' hyperthyroidism and ophthalmopathy. Looking at the study overall: Pretreatment peripheral blood was obtained at initial diagnosis. Study conclusions and caveats: Model-based prediction identified ophthalmopathy a median 6.5 months prior to its onset. Within blood appeared most thyroid clonotypes that had expanded above 0.001.

Germline CDR1 is SGHTS and CDR2 is YDEGEE. This CDR3 is built from 15 residues. Trimming removed 1 base at V and 5 bases at J, with 13 bases between. The table lists this clonotype with many counts. Its cognate antigen is unknown. There were TCR beta CDR3 regions amplified from RNA transcripts. An initial round of RT-PCR targeting the TCR CDR3 relied on the HTBI primer set. Each CDR3 protein gets one entry after TCRdb re-called the multiplex PCR reads with MiXCR. The table records about 680,000 distinct CDR3 sequences, around a third of them present only once. The chain is built from TRBV5-8 and TRBJ1-5; D is ambiguous. The source of this sequence is a woman in her thirties or forties with Graves' hyperthyroidism. Sequenced material: blood. The CDR3 nucleotides are TGTGCCAGCAGCTTGTTTGACGCCAGTTATCAGCCCCAGCATTTT. Translation: CASSLFDASYQPQHF.